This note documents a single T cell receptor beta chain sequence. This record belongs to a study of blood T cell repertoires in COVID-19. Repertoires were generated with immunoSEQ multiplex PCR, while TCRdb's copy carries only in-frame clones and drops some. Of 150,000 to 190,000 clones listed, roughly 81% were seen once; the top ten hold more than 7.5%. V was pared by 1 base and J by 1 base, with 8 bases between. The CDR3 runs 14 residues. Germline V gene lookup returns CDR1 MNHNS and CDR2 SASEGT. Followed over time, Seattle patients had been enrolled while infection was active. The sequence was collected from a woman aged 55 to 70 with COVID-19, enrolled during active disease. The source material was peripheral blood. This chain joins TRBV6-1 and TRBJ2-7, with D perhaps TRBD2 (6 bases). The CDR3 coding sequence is TGTGCCAGCAGTGAAGTGGGGACTTCCTACGAGCAGTACTTC. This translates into CASSEVGTSYEQYF.